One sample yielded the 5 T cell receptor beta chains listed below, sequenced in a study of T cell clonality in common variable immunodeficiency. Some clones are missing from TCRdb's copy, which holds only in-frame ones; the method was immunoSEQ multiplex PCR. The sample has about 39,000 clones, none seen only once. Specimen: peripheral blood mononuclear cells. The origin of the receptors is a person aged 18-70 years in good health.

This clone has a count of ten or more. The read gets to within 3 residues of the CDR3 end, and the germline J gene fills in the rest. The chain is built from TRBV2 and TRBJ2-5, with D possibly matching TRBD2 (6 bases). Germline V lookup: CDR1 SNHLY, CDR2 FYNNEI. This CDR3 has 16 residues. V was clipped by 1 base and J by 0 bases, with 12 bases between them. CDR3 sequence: CASSEGFRDYQETQYF. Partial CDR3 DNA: TGTGCCAGCAGTGAAGGGTTCCGGGACTACCAAGAGACC.

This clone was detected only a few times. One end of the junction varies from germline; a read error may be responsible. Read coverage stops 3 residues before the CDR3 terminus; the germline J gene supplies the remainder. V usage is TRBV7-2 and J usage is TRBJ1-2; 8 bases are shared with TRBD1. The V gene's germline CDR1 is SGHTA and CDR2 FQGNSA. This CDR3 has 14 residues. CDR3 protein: CVSTRTGHDYGYTF. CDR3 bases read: TGTGTCAGCACCAGGACAGGGCATGACTATGGC. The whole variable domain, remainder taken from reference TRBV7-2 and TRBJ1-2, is GAGVSQSPSNKVTEKGKDVELRCDPISGHTALYWYRQSLGQGLEFLIYFQGNSAPDKSGLPSDRFSAERTGGSVSTLTIQRTQQEDSAVYLCVSTRTGHDYGYTFGSGTRLTVV.

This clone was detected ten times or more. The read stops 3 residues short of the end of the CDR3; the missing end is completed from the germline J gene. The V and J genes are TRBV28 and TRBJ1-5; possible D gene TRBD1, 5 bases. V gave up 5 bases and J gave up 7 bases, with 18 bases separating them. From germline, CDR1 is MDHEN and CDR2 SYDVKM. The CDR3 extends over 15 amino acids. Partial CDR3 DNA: TGTGCCAGCAGTGGGGCCAGGGCCGGCGACCAGCCC. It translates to CASSGARAGDQP. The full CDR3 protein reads CASSGARAGDQPQHF.

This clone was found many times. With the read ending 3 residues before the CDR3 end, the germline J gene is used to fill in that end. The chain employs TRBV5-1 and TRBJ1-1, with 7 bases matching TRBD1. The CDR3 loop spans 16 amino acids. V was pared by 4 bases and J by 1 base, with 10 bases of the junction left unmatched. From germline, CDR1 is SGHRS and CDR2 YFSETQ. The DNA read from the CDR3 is TGCGCCAGCAGCCGTACCTCCGGGACAGAGAACACTGAA. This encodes CASSRTSGTENTE. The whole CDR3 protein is CASSRTSGTENTEAFF.

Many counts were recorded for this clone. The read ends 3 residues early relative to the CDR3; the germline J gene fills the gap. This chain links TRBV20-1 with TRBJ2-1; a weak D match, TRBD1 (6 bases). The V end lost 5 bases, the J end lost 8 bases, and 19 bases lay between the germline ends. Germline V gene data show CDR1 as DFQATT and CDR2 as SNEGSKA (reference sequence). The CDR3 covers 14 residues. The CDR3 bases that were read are TGCAGTGCTCCCCGCCCCCAGGGGACGCATGAG. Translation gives CSAPRPQGTHE. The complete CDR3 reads CSAPRPQGTHEQFF.